The 9 T cell receptor beta chains reported below all come from one sample, sequenced in a study of vaccination and CD4 T cells after COVID-19. This sample's treatment: roughly nine-day PBMC culture with coronavirus spike peptide pools or control peptides (ViraFEST assay). These receptors are not linked to any known antigen. At the Johns Hopkins FTIC core, DNA taken from cultured CD4+ T cells was sequenced by way of the Oncomine TCR Beta short-read assay. Each CDR3 protein gets one entry after TCRdb re-called the PCR reads with MiXCR. There are more than 10,000 distinct CDR3 sequences in the sample; 60% to 80% occur only once, and about 28% lies in the top ten. Sequenced input: CD4+ T cells from blood, cultured in vitro. These TCRs come from a human donor who had recovered from COVID-19.

In DNA, the CDR3 is TGTGCCACCACGGCAGAGGAAGATAACCTCTACGAGCAGTACTTC. Translation: CATTAEEDNLYEQYF. The J gene is TRBJ2-1, the V gene TRBV27; no definite D call. The closer fit of TRBJ2-7 to the DNA end suggests the J call may be wrong. CDR1 MNHEY and CDR2 SMNVEV come from the germline V gene (reference sequence). This CDR3 spans 15 amino acids.

This rearrangement joins TRBV7-2 to TRBJ1-4, with 9 bases that match TRBD1. The CDR3 loop spans 13 amino acids. CDR1 SGHTA and CDR2 FQGNSA come from the germline V gene. With V trimmed by 5 bases and J by 8 bases, 3 bases remained unmatched. The CDR3: CASSRGTGEKLFF. Here the CDR3 DNA reads TGTGCCAGCAGCCGCGGGACAGGGGAAAAACTGTTTTTT.

The chain recombines TRBV6-4 with TRBJ1-6; no clear D gene. The germline gives CDR1 MRHNA, CDR2 SNTAGT. The CDR3 runs 15 residues. V lost 6 bases, J lost 5 bases, and 14 bases lay in between. The CDR3 loop is CASRPTDGNNSPLHF. Here the CDR3 DNA reads TGTGCCAGCAGGCCCACGGACGGAAATAATTCACCCCTCCACTTT.

This sequence joins TRBV6-5 and TRBJ2-1, with 7 bases aligning to TRBD2. This CDR3 is 15 amino acids long. Per the germline V gene, CDR1 is MNHEY and CDR2 is SVGAGI. Losses at the gene ends were 0 bases for V and 10 bases for J; bases not matched to a gene: 9. The CDR3 protein is CASSYSAGAVGEQFF. The DNA for the CDR3 is TGTGCCAGCAGTTACTCTGCGGGAGCGGTTGGAGAGCAGTTCTTC.

The chain couples TRBV7-2 to TRBJ1-5; 7 bases map to TRBD1. Germline V lookup: CDR1 SGHTA, CDR2 FQGNSA. This CDR3 is 15 amino acids long. The V segment lost 1 base and the J segment 7 bases; nucleotides outside the gene matches: 7. CDR3 in DNA: TGTGCCAGCAGCTTAGTTATCCAGGGGGGACAGCCCCAGCATTTT. It encodes CASSLVIQGGQPQHF. Variable domain in full (rest from reference TRBV7-2 and TRBJ1-5): GAGVSQSPSNKVTEKGKDVELRCDPISGHTALYWYRQSLGQGLEFLIYFQGNSAPDKSGLPSDRFSAERTGGSVSTLTIQRTQQEDSAVYLCASSLVIQGGQPQHFGDGTRLSIL.

The chain recombines TRBV19 with TRBJ1-2; D is possibly TRBD1 (6 bases). Trimming stripped 3 bases from V and 8 bases from J, with 13 bases between. The CDR3 sequence is 13 residues long. CDR1 is LNHDA and CDR2 is SQIVND in the germline V gene (reference sequence). The CDR3 DNA is TGTGCCAGTAGTATCGTTAGGGGGTTCGGCTACACCTTC. It encodes CASSIVRGFGYTF.

This chain links TRBV7-2 with TRBJ1-5; D remains ambiguous. This CDR3 is built from 13 residues. CDR1 and CDR2 from the germline V gene are SGHTA and FQGNSA. The V end lost 3 bases, the J end lost 8 bases, and 11 bases lay between the germline ends. CDR3 loop: CASSFSRLEPQHF. The CDR3 DNA reads as TGTGCCAGCAGCTTTTCGCGCTTGGAGCCCCAGCATTTT.

This chain uses TRBV27 with TRBJ2-1; D tentatively fits TRBD1 or TRBD2 (6 bases each). Germline values: CDR1 MNHEY, CDR2 SMNVEV (reference sequence). The CDR3 is 16 residues long. Between the trimmed V and J ends, which lost 5 bases and 2 bases, there was a span of 16 bases. The CDR3: CASSTLRRGTYNEQFF. CDR3 bases: TGTGCCAGCAGTACCCTAAGGAGGGGGACCTACAATGAGCAGTTCTTC.

In the case of this clonotype: The junction does not match germline at one end; this may be a read error. The V gene is TRBV15, the J gene TRBJ1-4; D is unresolved. This CDR3 region has 13 residues. Germline assignment: CDR1 LNHNV and CDR2 YYDKDF (reference sequence). The CDR3 protein is CATSTFPRRIPLF. In DNA form, the CDR3 reads TGTGCCACCAGCACTTTCCCACGAAGAATCCCGCTTTTT.